This record concerns one TCR beta chain sequence. The sample is drawn from a study of patients and donors after allogeneic stem cell transplantation. TCRdb re-called the RT-PCR reads with MiXCR, one entry per CDR3 protein. Found here are about 200,000 distinct CDR3 sequences, about 40% of them singletons; the top ten hold 33%. V was trimmed by 4 bases and J by 4 bases, leaving 9 bases between them. From germline, CDR1 is SGHDN and CDR2 FVKESK. CDR3 size: 13 residues. Material for sequencing was blood, either unsorted or a sorted T cell fraction (not recorded which). V gene TRBV14 combines with J gene TRBJ2-3; D unclear. The sequence was collected from a human donor who was either an allogeneic HSCT recipient or a stem cell or donor lymphocyte infusion donor (not recorded which). It is not recorded whose cells these are; they may come from a transplant donor. The CDR3 region is CASSPWGSDTQYF. CDR3 coding DNA: TGTGCCAGCAGCCCCTGGGGTTCAGATACGCAGTATTTT. The full variable domain, with the rest looked up from reference TRBV14 and TRBJ2-3, is EAGVTQFPSHSVIEKGQTVTLRCDPISGHDNLYWYRRVMGKEIKFLLHFVKESKQDESGMPNNRFLAERTGGTYSTLKVQPAELEDSGVYFCASSPWGSDTQYFGPGTRLTVL.